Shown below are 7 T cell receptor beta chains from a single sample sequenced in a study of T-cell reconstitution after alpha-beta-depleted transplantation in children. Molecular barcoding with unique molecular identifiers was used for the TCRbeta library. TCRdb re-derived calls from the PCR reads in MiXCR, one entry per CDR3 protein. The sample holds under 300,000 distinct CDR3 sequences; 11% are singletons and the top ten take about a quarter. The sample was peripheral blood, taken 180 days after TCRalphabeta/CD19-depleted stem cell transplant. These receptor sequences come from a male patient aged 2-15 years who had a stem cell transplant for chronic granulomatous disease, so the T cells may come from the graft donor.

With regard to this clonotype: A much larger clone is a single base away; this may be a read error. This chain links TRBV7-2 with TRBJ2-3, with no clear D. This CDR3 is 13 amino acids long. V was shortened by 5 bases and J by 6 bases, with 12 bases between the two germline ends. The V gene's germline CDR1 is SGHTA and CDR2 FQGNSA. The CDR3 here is CASSLQFRDTQYF. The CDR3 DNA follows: TGTGCCAGCAGCCTCCAGTTTCGGGATACGCAGTATTTT.

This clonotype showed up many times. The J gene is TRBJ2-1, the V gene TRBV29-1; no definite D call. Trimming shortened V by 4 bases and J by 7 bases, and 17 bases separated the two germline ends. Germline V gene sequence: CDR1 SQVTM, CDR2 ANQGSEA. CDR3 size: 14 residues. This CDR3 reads CSVVGWHRANEQFF. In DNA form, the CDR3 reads TGCAGCGTTGTAGGGTGGCACCGGGCAAATGAGCAGTTCTTC.

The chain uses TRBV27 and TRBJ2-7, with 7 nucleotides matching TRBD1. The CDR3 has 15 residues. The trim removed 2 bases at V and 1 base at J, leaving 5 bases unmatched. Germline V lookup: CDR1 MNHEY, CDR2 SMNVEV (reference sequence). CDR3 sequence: CASSLRAGGSYEQYF. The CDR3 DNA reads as TGTGCCAGCAGTTTAAGGGCAGGGGGTTCCTACGAGCAGTACTTC.

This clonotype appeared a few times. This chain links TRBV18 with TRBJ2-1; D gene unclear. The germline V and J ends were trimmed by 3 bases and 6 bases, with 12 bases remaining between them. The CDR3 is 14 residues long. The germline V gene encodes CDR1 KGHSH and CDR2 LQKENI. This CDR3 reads CASSPRSVVNEQFF. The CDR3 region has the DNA TGTGCCAGCTCACCGCGATCCGTTGTCAATGAGCAGTTCTTC. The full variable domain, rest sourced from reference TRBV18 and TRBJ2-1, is NAGVMQNPRHLVRRRGQEARLRCSPMKGHSHVYWYRQLPEEGLKFMVYLQKENIIDESGMPKERFSAEFPKEGPSILRIQQVVRGDSAAYFCASSPRSVVNEQFFGPGTRLTVL.

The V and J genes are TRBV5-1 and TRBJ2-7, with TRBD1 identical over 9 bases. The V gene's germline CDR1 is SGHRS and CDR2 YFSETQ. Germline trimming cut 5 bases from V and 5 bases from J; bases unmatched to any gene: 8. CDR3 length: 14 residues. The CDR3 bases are TGCGCCAGCAGTTCGGATCGGACAGGGGACGAGCAGTACTTC. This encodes CASSSDRTGDEQYF.

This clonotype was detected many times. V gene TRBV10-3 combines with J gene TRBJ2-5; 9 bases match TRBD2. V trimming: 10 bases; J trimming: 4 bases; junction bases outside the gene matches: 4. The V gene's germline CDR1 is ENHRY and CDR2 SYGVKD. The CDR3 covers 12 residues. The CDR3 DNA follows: TGTGCCACTAGCGGGGTTGGAGAGACCCAGTACTTC. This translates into CATSGVGETQYF.

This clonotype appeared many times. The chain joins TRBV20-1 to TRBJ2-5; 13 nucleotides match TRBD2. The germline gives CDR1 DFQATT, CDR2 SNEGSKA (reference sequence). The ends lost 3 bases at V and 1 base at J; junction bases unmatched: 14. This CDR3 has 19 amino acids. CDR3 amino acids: CSASDWGTSGEDFQETQYF. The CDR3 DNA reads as TGCAGTGCTAGCGACTGGGGGACTAGCGGGGAAGACTTCCAAGAGACCCAGTACTTC.